This T cell receptor (beta chain) derives from a study of blood T cell repertoires in COVID-19. The table came from immunoSEQ multiplex PCR; TCRdb's copy has only in-frame clones and leaves some out. The sample carries about 59,000 clones, roughly 80% recorded once. This TCR came from a woman aged 50 to 60 with active or convalescent COVID-19. The sequenced sample consisted of peripheral blood.

CDR3 amino acids: CASSLYLGQTQYF. The CDR3 DNA reads as TGTGCCAGCAGTTTATATCTGGGGCAGACCCAGTACTTC. The gene calls are TRBV12-3 or TRBV12-4 and TRBJ2-5; possible D gene TRBD1, 5 bases. V lost 2 bases, J lost 6 bases, and 10 bases lay in between. The CDR3 is 13 amino acids.